This T cell receptor beta chain was observed in a study of blood T cells in healthy people across ages. Study-level results: Measured against age, TCR beta diversity per million T cells decreased in a roughly linear manner. It was held that diversity estimates obtained from one million T cells represented underestimates.

In this sample, this clonotype turned up a few times. Its antigen is undetermined. Trimming left V 8 bases short and J 1 base short, with 22 bases between. CDR3 size: 17 residues. Looked up from germline, CDR1 is MDHEN and CDR2 is SYDVKM. Then a second PCR, running roughly 7 to 11 cycles, was carried out with a sample-barcoded 5' primer and a J-beta primer mix. TCRdb re-called the 5' RACE reads through MiXCR, storing one row per CDR3 protein. The table records 850,000 to 1,000,000 distinct CDR3 sequences, just over 50% of them present only once. The donors, aged 6 to 90, were healthy Caucasians from Russia. Extraction yielded at least 5 micrograms of total RNA per sample.

This chain links TRBV28 with TRBJ2-3, with D possibly called TRBD1 or TRBD2 (6 bases each). The sample consisted of blood. The receptor was isolated from a woman in her sixties in good health. As DNA, the CDR3 is TGTGCCAGCTGGGGCCGAATCGGAGGGGGTGGCACAGATACGCAGTATTTT. This sequence encodes CASWGRIGGGGTDTQYF.